This T cell receptor beta chain was sequenced during a study of cytomegalovirus exposure and HLA in healthy donors. The CDR3 loop spans 16 amino acids. The V and J ends lost 0 bases and 3 bases, in that order; junction bases with no gene match: 6. Germline values: CDR1 LNHDA, CDR2 SQIVND (reference sequence). Method: immunoSEQ multiplex PCR; TCRdb's copy keeps in-frame clones and lacks some. There are approximately 130,000 clones in the sample; about 87% occur only once, and around 1.9% lies in the top ten. The genes are TRBV19 and TRBJ2-7, with 9 bases lining up with TRBD2. This receptor was obtained from a woman younger than 30 in good health and CMV-seronegative. Source material: PBMCs. CDR3 DNA: TGTGCCAGTAGTATAGAAGGTAGCGGGAGTAACTACGAGCAGTACTTC. It is translated as CASSIEGSGSNYEQYF.